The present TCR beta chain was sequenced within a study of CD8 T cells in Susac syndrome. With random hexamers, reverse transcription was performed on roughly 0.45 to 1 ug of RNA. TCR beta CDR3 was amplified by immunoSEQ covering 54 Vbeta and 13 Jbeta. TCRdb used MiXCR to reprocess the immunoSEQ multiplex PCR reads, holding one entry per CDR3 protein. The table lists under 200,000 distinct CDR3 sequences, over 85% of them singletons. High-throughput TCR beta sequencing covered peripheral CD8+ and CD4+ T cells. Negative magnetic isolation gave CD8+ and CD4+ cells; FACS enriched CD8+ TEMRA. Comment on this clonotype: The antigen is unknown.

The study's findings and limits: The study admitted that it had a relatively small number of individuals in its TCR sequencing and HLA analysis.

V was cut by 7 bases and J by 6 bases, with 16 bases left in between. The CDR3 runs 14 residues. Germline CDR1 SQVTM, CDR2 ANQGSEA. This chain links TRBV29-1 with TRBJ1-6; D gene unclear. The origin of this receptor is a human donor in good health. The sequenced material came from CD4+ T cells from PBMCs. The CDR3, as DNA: TGCAGCGCAACAATCGGGGATATTAATTCACCCCTCCACTTT. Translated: CSATIGDINSPLHF. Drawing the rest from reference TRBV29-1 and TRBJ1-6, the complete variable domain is SAVISQKPSRDICQRGTSLTIQCQVDSQVTMMFWYRQQPGQSLTLIATANQGSEATYESGFVIDKFPISRPNLTFSTLTVSNMSPEDSSIYLCSATIGDINSPLHFGNGTRLTVT.